Detailed here is one T cell receptor (beta chain). In the original processing: The authors estimated nucleated cell counts from reference gene primer amplification. The repertoire was sequenced with immunoSEQ multiplex PCR; TCRdb's copy has only in-frame clones and lacks some. V, J and clone size derive from that table, while D and trimming were established from the DNA sequence. In the table there are about 290,000 clones, about nine tenths of which are singletons. The CDR3 length is 16 residues. V was trimmed by 1 base and J by 4 bases, leaving 14 bases between them. Germline CDR1 and CDR2: KGHSH and LQKENI. The study recruited people aged roughly 18 to 100 years across under 25 US areas. Recovery meant two consecutive negative NP/OP PCR tests, professional clearance, or resolved symptoms. These data originate in a study of blood T cell repertoires in COVID-19. About the research overall: PBMCs, B-cell-depleted T cells, or T cells provided the cDNA or gDNA that made up the material.

The chain is built from TRBV18 and TRBJ1-3; the D is unclear. The receptor comes from a middle-aged woman who had recovered from COVID-19. The material sequenced was PBMCs or T cells enriched from blood (not recorded which). The CDR3 DNA is TGTGCCAGCTCACCACTACCAGTTCGTCTCGGAAACACCATATATTTT. Protein: CASSPLPVRLGNTIYF.